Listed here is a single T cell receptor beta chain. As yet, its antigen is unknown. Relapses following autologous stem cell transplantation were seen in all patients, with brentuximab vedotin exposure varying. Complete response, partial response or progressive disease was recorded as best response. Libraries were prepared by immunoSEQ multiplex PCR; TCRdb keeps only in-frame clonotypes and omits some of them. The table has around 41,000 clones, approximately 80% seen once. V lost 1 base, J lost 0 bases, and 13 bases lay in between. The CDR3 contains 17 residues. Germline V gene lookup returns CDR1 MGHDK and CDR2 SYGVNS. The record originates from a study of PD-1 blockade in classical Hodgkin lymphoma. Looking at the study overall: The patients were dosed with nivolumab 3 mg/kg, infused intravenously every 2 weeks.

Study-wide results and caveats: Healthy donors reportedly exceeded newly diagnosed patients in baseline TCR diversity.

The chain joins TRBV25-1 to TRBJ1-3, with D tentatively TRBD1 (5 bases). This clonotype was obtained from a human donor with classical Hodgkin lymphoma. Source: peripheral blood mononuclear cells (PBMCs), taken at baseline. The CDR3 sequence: CASSELDVDISGNTIYF. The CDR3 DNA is TGTGCCAGCAGTGAATTAGACGTGGACATCTCTGGAAACACCATATATTTT.